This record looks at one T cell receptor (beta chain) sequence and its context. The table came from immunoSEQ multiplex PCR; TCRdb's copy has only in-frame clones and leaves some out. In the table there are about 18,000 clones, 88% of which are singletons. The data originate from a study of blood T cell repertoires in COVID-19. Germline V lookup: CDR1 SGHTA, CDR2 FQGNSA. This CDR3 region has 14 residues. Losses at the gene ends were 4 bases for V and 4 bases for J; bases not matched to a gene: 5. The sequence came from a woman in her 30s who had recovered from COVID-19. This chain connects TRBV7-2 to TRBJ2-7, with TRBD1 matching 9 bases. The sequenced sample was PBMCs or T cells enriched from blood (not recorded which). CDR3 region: CASSSFGQGYEQYF. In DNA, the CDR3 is TGTGCCAGCAGCTCCTTCGGACAGGGGTACGAGCAGTACTTC. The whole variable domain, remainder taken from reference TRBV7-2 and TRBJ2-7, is GAGVSQSPSNKVTEKGKDVELRCDPISGHTALYWYRQSLGQGLEFLIYFQGNSAPDKSGLPSDRFSAERTGGSVSTLTIQRTQQEDSAVYLCASSSFGQGYEQYFGPGTRLTVT.